The following is a T cell receptor (beta chain) sequence with its context. No antigen is known for it. Qualities for individual bases were not recorded, and no much larger clone is one base off. The sample is drawn from a study of blood T cell repertoires in COVID-19 (dated by TCRdb to the early 2020s). For context, the study as a whole: Samples from collaborators originated in the United States, Italy and Spain and spanned both the acute and convalescent phases of COVID-19. The dataset comprised deeply sampled blood TCRbeta repertoires from subjects exposed to, actively infected with, or recovered from COVID-19. A de-identified subject ID, COVID-19 status, age in years and sex were almost always included in the sample metadata. The samples were drawn from the first 160 participants of the ongoing ImmuneRACE study and from 1,254 subjects provided by 6 global collaborators. The material from the prospective study consisted of cDNA or gDNA derived from T cells, B-cell-depleted T cells, or PBMCs. The repertoires were released in a freely available public database meant as a resource for research on the immune response to SARS-CoV-2. Where HLA class I and class II types were available, the types were taken from metadata supplied by the sample provider, not from assay-based typing.

Overall results and qualifications from the work: Clinical and demographic metadata were provided uncurated, with the amount varying by source and participant.

V and J lose 2 bases and 5 bases, and a span of 10 bases separates them. According to the germline V gene (reference sequence), CDR1 reads MNHNY and CDR2 reads SVGAGI. Taken from cysteine to phenylalanine, the CDR3 has 14 residues. The sequence is cut down to CDR3 DNA, 42 bases in frame from base 1. At one collaborating source in Seattle, patients were enrolled during active infection and were followed longitudinally through the course of disease. Collaborating institutions collected whole blood in K2EDTA tubes following their own protocols. For TCRbeta analysis, collaborators shipped samples as frozen whole blood, isolated PBMCs, or DNA extracted from either of those sample types. TCRbeta CDR3 regions were amplified from genomic DNA using the immunoSEQ Assay, a bias-controlled multiplex PCR. The source study handled its data this way. The number of nucleated cells in each sample was estimated from the amplification of reference gene primers within the assay. To quantify the absolute abundance of each unique TCRbeta CDR3 rearrangement, sequence reads were collapsed and filtered. For each sample, productive Simpson clonality was calculated by taking the square root of Simpson's diversity index across productive rearrangements. TCRdb took over this immuneACCESS table, retaining in-frame rearrangements with V and J assigned. Such tables are incomplete; in checked studies, under half of the missing clones stem from an unresolved V gene, and the remainder is unexplained. D and trimming come from the DNA, and the V and J calls and clone size come from that table. For this sample there are roughly 77,000 clones; over 60% appear just once. 14% to 15% of the sample belongs to the ten largest clones.

The sequence is built from TRBV6-6 and TRBJ1-5; there is no confident call for the D gene. The source is a man aged 55 to 70 with COVID-19, enrolled during active disease. Sequencing input: peripheral blood. Here the CDR3 is given as CASSYEAAYQPQHF. The nucleotides read TGTGCCAGCAGTTACGAGGCAGCTTATCAGCCCCAGCATTTT.